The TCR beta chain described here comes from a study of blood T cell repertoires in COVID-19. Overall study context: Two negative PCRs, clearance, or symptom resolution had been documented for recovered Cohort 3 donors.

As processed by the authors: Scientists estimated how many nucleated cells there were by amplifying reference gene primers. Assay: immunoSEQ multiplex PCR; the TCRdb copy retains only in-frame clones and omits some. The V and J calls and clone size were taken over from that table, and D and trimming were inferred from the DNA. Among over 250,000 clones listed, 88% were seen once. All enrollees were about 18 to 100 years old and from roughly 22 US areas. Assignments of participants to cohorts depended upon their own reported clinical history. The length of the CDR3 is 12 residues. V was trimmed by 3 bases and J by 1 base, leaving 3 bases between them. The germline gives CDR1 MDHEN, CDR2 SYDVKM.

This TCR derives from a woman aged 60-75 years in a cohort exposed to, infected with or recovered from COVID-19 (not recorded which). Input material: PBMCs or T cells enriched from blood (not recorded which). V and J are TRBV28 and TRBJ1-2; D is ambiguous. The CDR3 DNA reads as TGTGCCAGCAGTTTCAATAACTATGGCTACACCTTC. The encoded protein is CASSFNNYGYTF.